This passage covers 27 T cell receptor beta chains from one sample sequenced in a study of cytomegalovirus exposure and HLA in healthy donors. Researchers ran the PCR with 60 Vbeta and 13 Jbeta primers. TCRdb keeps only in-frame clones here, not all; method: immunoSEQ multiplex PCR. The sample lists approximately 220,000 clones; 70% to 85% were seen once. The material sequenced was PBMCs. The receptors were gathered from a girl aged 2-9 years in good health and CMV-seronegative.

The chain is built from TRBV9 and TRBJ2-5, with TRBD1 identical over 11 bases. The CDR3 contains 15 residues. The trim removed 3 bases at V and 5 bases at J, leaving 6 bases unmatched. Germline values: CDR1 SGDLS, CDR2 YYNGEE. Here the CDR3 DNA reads TGTGCCAGCAGCGCCTCCGGGACAGGGGGGGAGACCCAGTACTTC. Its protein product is CASSASGTGGETQYF.

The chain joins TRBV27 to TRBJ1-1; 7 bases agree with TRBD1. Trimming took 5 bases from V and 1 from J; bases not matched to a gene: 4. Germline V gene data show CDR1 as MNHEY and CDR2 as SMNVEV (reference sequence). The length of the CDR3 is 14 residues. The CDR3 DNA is TGTGCCAGCAGTGACAACAGGGGGAACACTGAAGCTTTCTTT. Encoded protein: CASSDNRGNTEAFF.

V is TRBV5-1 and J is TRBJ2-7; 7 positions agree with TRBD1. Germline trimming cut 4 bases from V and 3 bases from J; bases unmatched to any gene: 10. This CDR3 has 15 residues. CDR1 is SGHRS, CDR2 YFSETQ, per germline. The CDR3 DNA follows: TGCGCCAGCAGCGCCCTAATATCAGGGGGCTACGAGCAGTACTTC. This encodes CASSALISGGYEQYF.

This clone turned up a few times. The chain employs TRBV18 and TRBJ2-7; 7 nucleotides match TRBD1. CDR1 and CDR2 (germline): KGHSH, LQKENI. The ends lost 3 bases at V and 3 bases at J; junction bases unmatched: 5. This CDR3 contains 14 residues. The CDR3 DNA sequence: TGTGCCAGCTCACCTCCGGGACAGAGCTACGAGCAGTACTTC. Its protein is CASSPPGQSYEQYF.

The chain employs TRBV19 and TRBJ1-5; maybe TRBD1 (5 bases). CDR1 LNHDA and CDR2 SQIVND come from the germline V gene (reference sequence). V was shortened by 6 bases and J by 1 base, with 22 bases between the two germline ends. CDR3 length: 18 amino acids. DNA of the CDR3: TGTGCCAGTAGCTCGTATGGGGCTCTACTCGGGAGCAATCAGCCCCAGCATTTT. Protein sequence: CASSSYGALLGSNQPQHF.

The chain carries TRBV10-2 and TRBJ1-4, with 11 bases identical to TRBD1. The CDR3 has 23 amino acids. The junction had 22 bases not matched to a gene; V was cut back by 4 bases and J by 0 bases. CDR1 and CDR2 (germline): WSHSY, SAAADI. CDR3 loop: CASSAPRDRGIPPRLSTNEKLFF. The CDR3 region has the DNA TGCGCCAGCAGTGCCCCCAGGGACAGGGGGATTCCGCCGCGCCTTTCAACTAATGAAAAACTGTTTTTT.

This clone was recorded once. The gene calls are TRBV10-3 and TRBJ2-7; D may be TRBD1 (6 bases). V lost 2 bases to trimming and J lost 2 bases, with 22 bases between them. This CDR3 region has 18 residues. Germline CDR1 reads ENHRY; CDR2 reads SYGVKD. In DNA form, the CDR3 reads TGTGCCATCAGTGAGCAGGGGATTAAAGGACAGACCCCCTACGAGCAGTACTTC. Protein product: CAISEQGIKGQTPYEQYF.

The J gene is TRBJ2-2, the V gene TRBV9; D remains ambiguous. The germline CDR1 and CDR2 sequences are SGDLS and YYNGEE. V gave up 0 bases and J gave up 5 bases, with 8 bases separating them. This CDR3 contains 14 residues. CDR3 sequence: CASSVVERTGELFF. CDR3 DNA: TGTGCCAGCAGCGTAGTAGAGAGGACCGGGGAGCTGTTTTTT.

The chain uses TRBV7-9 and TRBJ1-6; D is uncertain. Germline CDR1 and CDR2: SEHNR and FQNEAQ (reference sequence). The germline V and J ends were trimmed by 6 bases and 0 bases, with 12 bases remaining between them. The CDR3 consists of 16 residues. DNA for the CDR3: TGTGCCAGCAGTTATGACTTCAGCTCCTATAATTCACCCCTCCACTTT. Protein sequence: CASSYDFSSYNSPLHF.

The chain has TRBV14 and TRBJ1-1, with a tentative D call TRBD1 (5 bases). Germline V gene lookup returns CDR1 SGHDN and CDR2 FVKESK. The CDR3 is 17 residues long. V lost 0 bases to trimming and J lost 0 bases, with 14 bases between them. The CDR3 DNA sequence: TGTGCCAGCAGCCAAGAGGGGCAGGGTTGGATGAACACTGAAGCTTTCTTT. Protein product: CASSQEGQGWMNTEAFF.

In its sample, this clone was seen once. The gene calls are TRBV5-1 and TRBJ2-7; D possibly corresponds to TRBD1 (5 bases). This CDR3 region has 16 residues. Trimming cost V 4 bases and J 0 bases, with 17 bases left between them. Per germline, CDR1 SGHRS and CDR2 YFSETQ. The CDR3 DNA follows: TGCGCCAGCAGCCAGGGCAGACTGGGGTCCTCCTACGAGCAGTACTTC. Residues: CASSQGRLGSSYEQYF.

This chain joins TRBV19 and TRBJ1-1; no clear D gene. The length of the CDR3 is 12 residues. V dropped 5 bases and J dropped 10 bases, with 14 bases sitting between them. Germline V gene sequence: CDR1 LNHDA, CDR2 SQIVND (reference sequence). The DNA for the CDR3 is TGTGCCAGTAGTCCCCCGGACTTTGGAGCTTTCTTT. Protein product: CASSPPDFGAFF.

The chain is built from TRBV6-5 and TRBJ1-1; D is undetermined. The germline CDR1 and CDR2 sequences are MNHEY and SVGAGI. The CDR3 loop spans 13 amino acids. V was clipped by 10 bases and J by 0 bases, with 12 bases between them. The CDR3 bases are TGTGCCACCCGAGAGATCATGAACACTGAAGCTTTCTTT. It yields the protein CATREIMNTEAFF.

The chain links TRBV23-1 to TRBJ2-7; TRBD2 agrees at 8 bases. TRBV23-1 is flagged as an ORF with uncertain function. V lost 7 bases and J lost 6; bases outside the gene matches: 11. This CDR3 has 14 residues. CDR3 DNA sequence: TGCGCCAGCACGCCCCGGGGGGGGTACTGCGAGCAGTACTTC. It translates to CASTPRGGYCEQYF.

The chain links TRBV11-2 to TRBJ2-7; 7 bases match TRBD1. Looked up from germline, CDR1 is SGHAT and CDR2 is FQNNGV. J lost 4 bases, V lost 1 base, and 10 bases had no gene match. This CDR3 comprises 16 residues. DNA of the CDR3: TGTGCCAGCAGCTTAGTTGTGGGACAGAGGATGTACGAGCAGTACTTC. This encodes CASSLVVGQRMYEQYF.

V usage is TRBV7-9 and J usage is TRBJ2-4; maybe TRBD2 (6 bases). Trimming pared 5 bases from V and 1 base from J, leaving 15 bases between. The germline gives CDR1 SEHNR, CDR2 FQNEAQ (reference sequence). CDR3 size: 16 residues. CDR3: CASSRGISEAKNIQYF. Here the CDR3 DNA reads TGTGCCAGCAGCCGGGGGATTTCTGAGGCCAAAAACATTCAGTACTTC.

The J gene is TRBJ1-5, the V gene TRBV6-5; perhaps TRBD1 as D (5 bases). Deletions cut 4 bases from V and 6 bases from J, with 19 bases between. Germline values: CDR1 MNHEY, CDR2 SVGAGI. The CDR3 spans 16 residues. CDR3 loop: CASSLTPLQGSQPQHF. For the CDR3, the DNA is TGTGCCAGCAGTTTAACCCCCCTCCAGGGTAGTCAGCCCCAGCATTTT.

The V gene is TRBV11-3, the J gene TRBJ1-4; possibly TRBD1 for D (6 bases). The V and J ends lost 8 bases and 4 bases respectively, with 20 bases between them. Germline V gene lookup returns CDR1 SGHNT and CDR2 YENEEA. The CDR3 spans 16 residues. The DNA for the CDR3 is TGTGCCAGCCGGTCATGTAGTAACAGGGTTAATGAAAAACTGTTTTTT. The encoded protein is CASRSCSNRVNEKLFF.

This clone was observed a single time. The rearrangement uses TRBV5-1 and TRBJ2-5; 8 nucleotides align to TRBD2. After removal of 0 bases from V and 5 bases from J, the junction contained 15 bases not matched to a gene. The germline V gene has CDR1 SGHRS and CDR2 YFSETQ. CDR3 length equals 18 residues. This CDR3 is CASSLAPSGRTTGETQYF. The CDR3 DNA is TGCGCCAGCAGCTTGGCCCCTAGCGGGCGCACCACGGGGGAGACCCAGTACTTC.

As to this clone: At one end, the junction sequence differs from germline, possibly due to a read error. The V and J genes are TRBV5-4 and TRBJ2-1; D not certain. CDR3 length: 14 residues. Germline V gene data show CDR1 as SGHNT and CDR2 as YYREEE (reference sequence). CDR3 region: CASSLAHRDNGQFF. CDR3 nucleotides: TGTGCCAGCAGCTTGGCTCACAGAGACAATGGGCAGTTCTTC. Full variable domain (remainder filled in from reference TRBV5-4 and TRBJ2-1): ETGVTQSPTHLIKTRGQQVTLRCSSQSGHNTVSWYQQALGQGPQFIFQYYREEENGRGNFPPRFSGLQFPNYSSELNVNALELDDSALYLCASSLAHRDNGQFFGPGTRLTVL.

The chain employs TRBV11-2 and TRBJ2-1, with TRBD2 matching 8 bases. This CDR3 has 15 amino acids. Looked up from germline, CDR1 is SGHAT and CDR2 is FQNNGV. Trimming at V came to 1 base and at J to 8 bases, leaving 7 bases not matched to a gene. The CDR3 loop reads CASSLAVAGTDEQFF. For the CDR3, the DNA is TGTGCCAGCAGCTTAGCGGTAGCGGGGACGGATGAGCAGTTCTTC.

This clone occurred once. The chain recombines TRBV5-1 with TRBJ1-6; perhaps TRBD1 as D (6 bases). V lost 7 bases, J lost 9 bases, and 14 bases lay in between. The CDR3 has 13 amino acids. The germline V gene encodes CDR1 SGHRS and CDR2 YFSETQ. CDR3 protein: CASRDTPSSPLHF. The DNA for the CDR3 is TGCGCCAGCCGGGACACCCCTAGTTCACCCCTCCACTTT.

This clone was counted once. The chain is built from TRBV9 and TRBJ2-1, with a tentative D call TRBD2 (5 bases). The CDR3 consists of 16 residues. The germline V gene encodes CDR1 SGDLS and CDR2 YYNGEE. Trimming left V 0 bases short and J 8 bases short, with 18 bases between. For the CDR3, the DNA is TGTGCCAGCAGCGTAGCCGGGCGGGTACAAGGCGATGAGCAGTTCTTC. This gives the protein CASSVAGRVQGDEQFF. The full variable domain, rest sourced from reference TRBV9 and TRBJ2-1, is DSGVTQTPKHLITATGQRVTLRCSPRSGDLSVYWYQQSLDQGLQFLIQYYNGEERAKGNILERFSAQQFPDLHSELNLSSLELGDSALYFCASSVAGRVQGDEQFFGPGTRLTVL.

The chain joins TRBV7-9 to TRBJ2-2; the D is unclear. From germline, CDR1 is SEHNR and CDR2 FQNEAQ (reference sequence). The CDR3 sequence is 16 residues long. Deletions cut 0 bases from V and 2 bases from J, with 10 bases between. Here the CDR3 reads CASSLAAGFNTGELFF. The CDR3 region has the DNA TGTGCCAGCAGCTTAGCGGCTGGTTTCAACACCGGGGAGCTGTTTTTT.

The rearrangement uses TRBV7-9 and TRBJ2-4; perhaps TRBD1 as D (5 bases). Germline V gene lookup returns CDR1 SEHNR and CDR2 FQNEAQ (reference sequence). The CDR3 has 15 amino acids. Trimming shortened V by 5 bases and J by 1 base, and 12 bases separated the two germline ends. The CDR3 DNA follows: TGTGCCAGCAGCCCGACAGCCGTTGCCAAAAACATTCAGTACTTC. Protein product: CASSPTAVAKNIQYF. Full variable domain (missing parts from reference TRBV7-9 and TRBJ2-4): DTGVSQNPRHKITKRGQNVTFRCDPISEHNRLYWYRQTLGQGPEFLTYFQNEAQLEKSRLLSDRFSAERPKGSFSTLEIQRTEQGDSAMYLCASSPTAVAKNIQYFGAGTRLSVL.

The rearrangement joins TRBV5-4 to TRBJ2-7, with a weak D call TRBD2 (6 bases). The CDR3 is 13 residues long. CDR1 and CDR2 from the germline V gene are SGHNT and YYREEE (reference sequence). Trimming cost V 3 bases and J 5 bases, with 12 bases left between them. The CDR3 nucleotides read TGTGCCAGCAGCTCGGGACTGAAGGACGAGCAGTACTTC. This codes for CASSSGLKDEQYF. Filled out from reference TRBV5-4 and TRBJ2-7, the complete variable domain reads ETGVTQSPTHLIKTRGQQVTLRCSSQSGHNTVSWYQQALGQGPQFIFQYYREEENGRGNFPPRFSGLQFPNYSSELNVNALELDDSALYLCASSSGLKDEQYFGPGTRLTVT.

This chain's CDR3 is CATSSPTGGNQPQHF. CDR3 nucleotides: TGTGCCACCAGCTCCCCGACAGGGGGCAATCAGCCCCAGCATTTT. The chain links TRBV15 to TRBJ1-5; TRBD1 matches 8 bases. This CDR3 contains 15 residues. CDR1 is LNHNV and CDR2 is YYDKDF in the germline V gene (reference sequence). V was clipped by 5 bases and J by 2 bases; unmatched bases: 5.